This record looks at one T cell receptor beta chain sequence and its context. No antigen is known for it. The sample comes from a study of cytomegalovirus exposure and HLA in healthy donors. Study overall: The 120 or so validation repertoires used a platform that matched the one used for the 500 to 700 first-cohort repertoires, as a later analysis reported. Study observations and caveats: A list of approximately 160 TCR beta chains associated with cytomegalovirus was given. In vitro confirmation showed three CMV-associated chains to be CMV antigen specific.

This CDR3 has 13 residues. After removal of 3 bases from V and 7 bases from J, the junction contained 3 bases not matched to a gene. Germline-derived CDR1 and CDR2 are SGDLS and YYNGEE. TCRdb keeps only in-frame clones here, not all; method: immunoSEQ multiplex PCR. In the table there are around 180,000 clones, 86% of which are singletons. The TCR comes from a woman aged 18-29 years in good health and CMV-seronegative. The chain uses TRBV9 and TRBJ2-1; 8 bases are shared with TRBD1. The sample was PBMCs. In nucleotides, the CDR3 is TGTGCCAGCAGCGGAAACAGGGGGAATGAGCAGTTCTTC. It translates to CASSGNRGNEQFF.